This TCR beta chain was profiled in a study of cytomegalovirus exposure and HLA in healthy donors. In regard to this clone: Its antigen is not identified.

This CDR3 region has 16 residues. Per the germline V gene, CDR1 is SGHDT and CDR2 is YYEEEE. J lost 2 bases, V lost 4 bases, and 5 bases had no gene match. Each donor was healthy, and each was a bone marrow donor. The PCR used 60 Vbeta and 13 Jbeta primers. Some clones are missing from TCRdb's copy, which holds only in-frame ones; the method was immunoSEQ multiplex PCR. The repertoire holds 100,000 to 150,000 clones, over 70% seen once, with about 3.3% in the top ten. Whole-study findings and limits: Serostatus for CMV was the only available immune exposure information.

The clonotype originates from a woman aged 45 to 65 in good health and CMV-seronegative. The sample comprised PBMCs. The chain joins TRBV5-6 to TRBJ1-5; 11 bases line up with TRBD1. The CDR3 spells CASSTRDRGGNQPQHF. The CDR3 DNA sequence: TGTGCCAGCAGCACCCGGGACAGGGGGGGCAATCAGCCCCAGCATTTT.